The count of the clone carrying this T cell receptor beta chain is one. Its antigen remains unknown. V was clipped by 8 bases and J by 1 base, with 12 bases between them. Germline V CDR1 and CDR2: MNHEY, SVGAGI. CDR3 length equals 14 residues. This entry belongs to a study of T cell responses to AZD1222 COVID-19 vaccine. Method: immunoSEQ multiplex PCR; TCRdb's copy keeps in-frame clones and lacks some. The repertoire holds some 140,000 clones, around nine tenths seen once, with roughly 2% in the top ten. Findings and limits, study-wide: Repertoire sampling happened only post peak T cell response. There were mostly white British donors and more females than males, and clonal diversity was possibly underestimated.

The sequencing here drew on peripheral blood, taken on day 0 of AZD1222 vaccination. The sequence was obtained from an adult in good health. The J gene is TRBJ1-5, the V gene TRBV6-5, with TRBD1 as a possible D gene (5 bases). Written as DNA, the CDR3 is TGTGCCAGCGGGGGTCGGGGGAGCAATCAGCCCCAGCATTTT. Residues: CASGGRGSNQPQHF.